The 26 T cell receptor beta chains in this list originate from one sample, sequenced in a study of cytomegalovirus exposure and HLA in healthy donors. PCR was performed using 60 Vbeta and 13 Jbeta primers. The repertoire was sequenced with immunoSEQ multiplex PCR; TCRdb's copy has only in-frame clones and lacks some. The sample has about 190,000 clones; 80% to 85% are singletons. What was sequenced was PBMCs. These receptor sequences come from a woman aged 18-30 years in good health and CMV-seronegative.

V is TRBV10-2 and J is TRBJ2-1; the match to TRBD2 covers 8 bases. Germline V gene sequence: CDR1 WSHSY, CDR2 SAAADI. The length of the CDR3 is 13 residues. V lost 6 bases, J lost 8 bases, and 6 bases stayed unmatched. Here the CDR3 reads CASSLGLADEQFF. As DNA, the CDR3 is TGCGCCAGCAGCCTAGGACTAGCCGATGAGCAGTTCTTC.

The chain recombines TRBV18 with TRBJ1-5; 8 nucleotides match TRBD1. Germline CDR1 reads KGHSH; CDR2 reads LQKENI. V was clipped by 6 bases and J by 4 bases; unmatched bases: 8. This CDR3 comprises 15 residues. CDR3 in DNA: TGTGCCAGCTCGGCCGGGACAGGAACTAATCAGCCCCAGCATTTT. It translates to CASSAGTGTNQPQHF.

This clone showed up just a few times. The chain combines TRBV13 with TRBJ2-7, with 7 bases matching TRBD1. CDR1 is PRHDT, CDR2 FYEKMQ, per germline (reference sequence). The CDR3 runs 15 residues. Losses at the gene ends were 5 bases for V and 0 bases for J; bases not matched to a gene: 7. The CDR3 DNA sequence: TGTGCCAGCAGCCAGGGGGTAGCCACCTCCTACGAGCAGTACTTC. Translating it yields CASSQGVATSYEQYF.

V usage is TRBV7-3 and J usage is TRBJ2-1; tentatively, D is TRBD1 (6 bases). This CDR3 is 16 amino acids long. Germline CDR1 and CDR2: SGHTA and FQGTGA. Trimming pared 5 bases from V and 0 bases from J, leaving 14 bases between. The chain's CDR3 is CASSTQGQSSYNEQFF. The DNA of the CDR3 is TGTGCCAGCAGCACCCAGGGACAAAGCTCCTACAATGAGCAGTTCTTC.

The chain carries TRBV20-1 and TRBJ2-7; D unresolved. In germline, CDR1 is DFQATT, CDR2 SNEGSKA (reference sequence). This CDR3 region has 11 residues. In DNA, the CDR3 is TGCGCACCGCGGCTAGTTACCGAGCAGTACTTC. Translating gives CAPRLVTEQYF.

J is TRBJ1-1 and V is TRBV15; tentatively, D is TRBD1 (5 bases). This CDR3 is 15 amino acids long. Per the germline V gene, CDR1 is LNHNV and CDR2 is YYDKDF (reference sequence). Trimming pared 1 base from V and 3 bases from J, leaving 12 bases between. CDR3 coding DNA: TGTGCCACCAGCAGAGGGAGGGGTGTGGACACTGAAGCTTTCTTT. Amino acid sequence: CATSRGRGVDTEAFF.

The rearrangement joins TRBV6-1 to TRBJ1-5; D call uncertain. V was clipped by 7 bases and J by 5 bases, with 9 bases between them. The CDR3 consists of 12 residues. From germline, CDR1 is MNHNS and CDR2 SASEGT. The DNA of the CDR3 is TGTGCCAGCACCCAGGTTGATCAGCCCCAGCATTTT. As protein: CASTQVDQPQHF.

This sequence joins TRBV18 and TRBJ1-5; D might be TRBD1 (5 bases). The CDR3 sequence is 16 residues long. The V and J ends lost 0 bases and 6 bases respectively, with 15 bases between them. Germline values: CDR1 KGHSH, CDR2 LQKENI. The DNA of the CDR3 is TGTGCCAGCTCACCACCGGGGCGTTCCCTCGGTCAGCCCCAGCATTTT. Translation: CASSPPGRSLGQPQHF.

The chain couples TRBV7-2 to TRBJ2-5, with 14 bases aligning to TRBD2. Germline assignment: CDR1 SGHTA and CDR2 FQGNSA. The CDR3 is made up of 15 amino acids. With V trimmed by 1 base and J by 7 bases, 2 bases remained unmatched. CDR3 sequence reads: CASSLGLAGGVTQYF. The DNA of the CDR3 is TGTGCCAGCAGCTTAGGACTAGCGGGAGGGGTGACCCAGTACTTC.

The V call is TRBV5-5, the J call TRBJ1-1, with unresolved D. This CDR3 has 16 residues. Germline V gene sequence: CDR1 SGHKS, CDR2 YYEKEE (reference sequence). V was shortened by 2 bases and J by 0 bases, with 14 bases between the two germline ends. The CDR3 region is CASSFRPTVLNTEAFF. CDR3 nucleotide sequence: TGTGCCAGCAGCTTCCGCCCTACCGTTTTGAACACTGAAGCTTTCTTT.

CDR3 region: CASSLRTGLSGELFF. The CDR3 region has the DNA TGTGCCAGCAGTCTACGGACAGGGTTGTCCGGGGAGCTGTTTTTT. The chain recombines TRBV2 with TRBJ2-2; 8 positions agree with TRBD1. There are 15 residues in the CDR3. J lost 6 bases, V lost 5 bases, and 8 bases had no gene match. CDR1 and CDR2 (germline): SNHLY, FYNNEI.

The sample holds one count of this clone. The V call is TRBV11-2, the J call TRBJ2-2; 10 bases line up with TRBD2. V lost 5 bases and J lost 6; bases outside the gene matches: 6. From germline, CDR1 is SGHAT and CDR2 FQNNGV. The CDR3 sequence is 15 residues long. CDR3 sequence: CASSPSGGGAGELFF. For the CDR3, the DNA is TGTGCCAGCAGCCCTAGCGGGGGAGGGGCCGGGGAGCTGTTTTTT.

The rearrangement joins TRBV5-4 to TRBJ2-5; TRBD2 matches 16 bases. V lost 3 bases, J lost 5 bases, and 1 base stayed unmatched. The CDR3 runs to 15 residues. The germline V gene encodes CDR1 SGHNT and CDR2 YYREEE (reference sequence). CDR3 DNA sequence: TGTGCCAGCAGCTGGGGACTAGCGGGAGGGGAGACCCAGTACTTC. This encodes CASSWGLAGGETQYF.

This chain joins TRBV7-2 and TRBJ2-7; 9 nucleotides line up with TRBD2. The CDR3 has 18 amino acids. The V gene's germline CDR1 is SGHTA and CDR2 FQGNSA. The junction had 15 bases not matched to a gene; V was cut back by 3 bases and J by 3 bases. The CDR3 loop reads CASSFRVAGALGDYEQYF. The CDR3 coding sequence is TGTGCCAGCAGCTTTAGAGTAGCGGGAGCTCTTGGGGACTACGAGCAGTACTTC. The variable domain in full, completed from reference TRBV7-2 and TRBJ2-7, reads GAGVSQSPSNKVTEKGKDVELRCDPISGHTALYWYRQSLGQGLEFLIYFQGNSAPDKSGLPSDRFSAERTGGSVSTLTIQRTQQEDSAVYLCASSFRVAGALGDYEQYFGPGTRLTVT.

The chain carries TRBV2 and TRBJ2-5; 8 nucleotides line up with TRBD1. The CDR3 consists of 13 residues. Germline CDR1 SNHLY, CDR2 FYNNEI. The J segment lost 3 bases and the V segment lost 8 bases, leaving 5 bases of the junction unmatched. The CDR3 reads CASVVTGEETQYF. The CDR3 DNA is TGTGCCAGCGTAGTGACAGGGGAAGAGACCCAGTACTTC.

The chain employs TRBV13 and TRBJ2-7, with a possible D match to TRBD1 (5 bases). V was clipped by 5 bases and J by 0 bases, with 14 bases between them. The CDR3 has 15 residues. From germline, CDR1 is PRHDT and CDR2 FYEKMQ (reference sequence). Here the CDR3 reads CASSPQADFSYEQYF. The CDR3, as DNA: TGTGCCAGCAGCCCACAGGCTGACTTCTCCTACGAGCAGTACTTC.

The CDR3 DNA reads as TGTGCCAGCAGTTCCCTCGGCACAGATACGCAGTATTTT. This gives the protein CASSSLGTDTQYF. This chain uses TRBV6-5 with TRBJ2-3; no clear D gene. The germline V gene has CDR1 MNHEY and CDR2 SVGAGI. The CDR3 totals 13 residues. V was shortened by 4 bases and J by 1 base, with 6 bases between the two germline ends.

The V call is TRBV7-6, the J call TRBJ2-7; possible D gene TRBD1, 6 bases. This CDR3 spans 14 amino acids. V lost 5 bases and J lost 1, with 12 bases in between. Germline V gives CDR1 SGHVS, CDR2 FNYEAQ. The CDR3 here is CASSPRGGSYEQYF. The CDR3 nucleotides are TGTGCCAGCAGCCCCCGAGGGGGTTCCTACGAGCAGTACTTC.

The genes are TRBV6-4 and TRBJ2-7; D remains ambiguous. This CDR3 is built from 14 residues. The ends were cut back, 0 bases at V and 1 base at J, with 7 bases in the middle. Germline V gene sequence: CDR1 MRHNA, CDR2 SNTAGT. The CDR3 sequence is CASSDSAASYEQYF. In DNA form, the CDR3 reads TGTGCCAGCAGTGACTCTGCGGCATCCTACGAGCAGTACTTC.

The V call is TRBV28, the J call TRBJ2-7, with 7 bases matching TRBD1. J was trimmed by 0 bases and V by 5 bases; bases with no gene match: 4. Looked up from germline, CDR1 is MDHEN and CDR2 is SYDVKM. The CDR3 sequence is 14 residues long. CDR3 residues: CASSHRQGSYEQYF. CDR3 nucleotides: TGTGCCAGCAGTCACAGACAGGGCTCCTACGAGCAGTACTTC. Drawing the rest from reference TRBV28 and TRBJ2-7, the complete variable domain is DVKVTQSSRYLVKRTGEKVFLECVQDMDHENMFWYRQDPGLGLRLIYFSYDVKMKEKGDIPEGYSVSREKKERFSLILESASTNQTSMYLCASSHRQGSYEQYFGPGTRLTVT.

V is TRBV18 and J is TRBJ2-1, with D perhaps TRBD1 (5 bases). V gave up 1 base and J gave up 6 bases, with 19 bases separating them. Germline values: CDR1 KGHSH, CDR2 LQKENI. CDR3 length: 17 residues. CDR3 DNA: TGTGCCAGCTCACCACTTGGTCGGGCAGGGAAAGTCAATGAGCAGTTCTTC. This encodes CASSPLGRAGKVNEQFF. The entire variable domain, with the rest obtained from reference TRBV18 and TRBJ2-1, is as follows: NAGVMQNPRHLVRRRGQEARLRCSPMKGHSHVYWYRQLPEEGLKFMVYLQKENIIDESGMPKERFSAEFPKEGPSILRIQQVVRGDSAAYFCASSPLGRAGKVNEQFFGPGTRLTVL.

This rearrangement joins TRBV9 to TRBJ2-6; 7 nucleotides agree with TRBD2. The V gene end was trimmed by 1 base and the J gene end by 2 bases; junction bases not matched to a gene: 9. The CDR3 runs 18 residues. In germline, CDR1 is SGDLS, CDR2 YYNGEE. The CDR3 nucleotides read TGTGCCAGCAGCGTACACGGGGGGATTATGACTGGGGCCAACGTCCTGACTTTC. Amino acids: CASSVHGGIMTGANVLTF.

The rearrangement links TRBV11-2 to TRBJ2-7, with TRBD1 identical over 8 bases. The CDR3 contains 16 residues. V lost 1 base and J lost 3; bases outside the gene matches: 8. Germline assignment: CDR1 SGHAT and CDR2 FQNNGV. CDR3 in amino acids: CASSLGRDRRYYEQYF. Here the CDR3 DNA reads TGTGCCAGCAGCTTAGGCCGGGACAGGCGTTACTACGAGCAGTACTTC. The entire variable domain, with the rest obtained from reference TRBV11-2 and TRBJ2-7, is as follows: EAGVAQSPRYKIIEKRQSVAFWCNPISGHATLYWYQQILGQGPKLLIQFQNNGVVDDSQLPKDRFSAERLKGVDSTLKIQPAKLEDSAVYLCASSLGRDRRYYEQYFGPGTRLTVT.

The gene calls are TRBV7-9 and TRBJ1-6, with 7 bases aligning to TRBD1. Germline CDR1 is SEHNR and CDR2 is FQNEAQ (reference sequence). The CDR3 has 15 residues. V lost 1 base to trimming and J lost 5 bases; unmatched junction nucleotides: 2. CDR3 residues: CASSLGDRDNSPLHF. DNA for the CDR3: TGTGCCAGCAGCTTAGGCGACAGGGATAATTCACCCCTCCACTTT.

The chain carries TRBV15 and TRBJ1-5; TRBD1 might be the D (6 bases). CDR3 length: 22 amino acids. Trimming stripped 0 bases from V and 2 bases from J, with 29 bases between. Germline-derived CDR1 and CDR2 are LNHNV and YYDKDF (reference sequence). The CDR3 protein is CATSRDRPRGQWPFRGNQPQHF. CDR3 nucleotides: TGTGCCACCAGCAGAGATAGACCACGAGGACAGTGGCCATTTCGGGGCAATCAGCCCCAGCATTTT.

The chain employs TRBV19 and TRBJ2-7; weak D call: TRBD1 (5 bases). This CDR3 is 16 amino acids long. The germline V and J ends were trimmed by 4 bases and 3 bases, with 19 bases remaining between them. CDR1 and CDR2 from the germline V gene are LNHDA and SQIVND (reference sequence). CDR3 sequence (DNA): TGTGCCAGTAGTACTAAGGGGTACTTTTGGTACTACGAGCAGTACTTC. It yields the protein CASSTKGYFWYYEQYF.